The 22 T cell receptor beta chains listed next were all sequenced from one sample in a study of blood T cell repertoires in COVID-19. Generated by immunoSEQ multiplex PCR, the TCRdb table keeps only in-frame clones and is missing some. The sample lists hundreds of thousands of clones; 89% were seen once. Input material: peripheral blood. These receptors were taken from a man in his 60s who had recovered from COVID-19.

The rearrangement links TRBV5-1 to TRBJ2-3, with D possibly TRBD2 on 6 matching bases. Germline CDR1 and CDR2: SGHRS and YFSETQ. The CDR3 has 16 residues. The V and J ends lost 2 bases and 3 bases respectively, with 16 bases between them. The CDR3 nucleotides read TGCGCCAGCAGCTTTACGGGGGATGAGTGGACAGATACGCAGTATTTT. This gives the protein CASSFTGDEWTDTQYF.

The chain couples TRBV5-1 to TRBJ2-3; 10 bases align to TRBD1. This CDR3 contains 15 residues. Trimming removed 1 base from V and 5 bases from J; junction bases left unmatched: 4. Germline assignment: CDR1 SGHRS and CDR2 YFSETQ. The CDR3 DNA reads TGCGCCAGCAGCTTGATGGGACAGGGGAAAGATACGCAGTATTTT. Residues: CASSLMGQGKDTQYF.

The chain couples TRBV6-5 to TRBJ2-6, with 8 bases matching TRBD2. Germline CDR1 is MNHEY and CDR2 is SVGAGI. The trim removed 7 bases at V and 4 bases at J, leaving 6 bases unmatched. CDR3 length equals 15 residues. In DNA form, the CDR3 reads TGTGCCAGCACCCCCGGGGGGGCGGGGGCCAACGTCCTGACTTTC. The encoded protein is CASTPGGAGANVLTF.

The rearrangement links TRBV19 to TRBJ2-7, with a weak D call TRBD2 (6 bases). Germline lookup yields CDR1 LNHDA and CDR2 SQIVND (reference sequence). The CDR3 has 13 amino acids. Trimming pared 6 bases from V and 2 bases from J, leaving 11 bases between. CDR3 DNA: TGTGCCAGTAGGGGCGGGGTTACCTACGAGCAGTACTTC. Protein: CASRGGVTYEQYF.

The chain recombines TRBV24-1 with TRBJ2-5; 7 bases agree with TRBD1. The J segment lost 1 base and the V segment lost 4 bases, leaving 5 bases of the junction unmatched. CDR1 and CDR2 (germline): KGHDR, SFDVKD. The CDR3 has 15 residues. This CDR3 is CATSDPGTVQETQYF. CDR3 DNA sequence: TGTGCCACCAGTGACCCTGGGACAGTCCAAGAGACCCAGTACTTC.

The V gene is TRBV15, the J gene TRBJ2-7; 8 bases fit TRBD2. Germline V gene sequence: CDR1 LNHNV, CDR2 YYDKDF (reference sequence). Losses at the gene ends were 0 bases for V and 3 bases for J; bases not matched to a gene: 1. The CDR3 loop spans 14 amino acids. This CDR3 reads CATSRESGGYEQYF. In nucleotides, the CDR3 is TGTGCCACCAGCAGAGAGAGCGGGGGCTACGAGCAGTACTTC.

The chain employs TRBV29-1 and TRBJ1-5; no clear D. The germline V and J ends were trimmed by 5 bases and 6 bases, with 11 bases remaining between them. In germline, CDR1 is SQVTM, CDR2 ANQGSEA. This CDR3 has 12 residues. This chain's CDR3 is CSVLSGSQPQHF. In DNA form, the CDR3 reads TGCAGCGTTCTCAGCGGGAGTCAGCCCCAGCATTTT.

The chain couples TRBV11-1 to TRBJ2-4; perhaps TRBD2 as D (5 bases). The V end lost 4 bases, the J end lost 1 base, and 14 bases lay between the germline ends. The V gene's germline CDR1 is SGHAT and CDR2 FQDESV (reference sequence). This CDR3 has 16 residues. This CDR3 is CASSSFSRDAKNIQYF. The CDR3 DNA follows: TGTGCCAGCAGCTCATTCTCCCGGGATGCCAAAAACATTCAGTACTTC.

CDR3 DNA: TGTGCCAGCAGCCTGATTGGAAGGGGGCGTTCAGAGACCCAGTACTTC. This encodes CASSLIGRGRSETQYF. The chain joins TRBV14 to TRBJ2-5; 7 bases are a match to TRBD1. V lost 4 bases, J lost 4 bases, and 12 bases stayed unmatched. This CDR3 is 16 amino acids long. Germline V lookup: CDR1 SGHDN, CDR2 FVKESK.

This clone has a handful of counts. The chain joins TRBV4-1 to TRBJ2-2; tentatively, D is TRBD1 (5 bases). V lost 0 bases and J lost 2, with 16 bases in between. The CDR3 spans 18 residues. Germline loops: CDR1 MGHRA, CDR2 YSYEKL. CDR3 in DNA: TGCGCCAGCAGCCAAGATCGAACAGAAGGGGTAAACACCGGGGAGCTGTTTTTT. Translated: CASSQDRTEGVNTGELFF.

The chain links TRBV6-5 to TRBJ2-1, with 7 bases aligning to TRBD1. The CDR3 runs to 13 residues. V was pared by 10 bases and J by 1 base, with 4 bases of the junction left unmatched. The V gene's germline CDR1 is MNHEY and CDR2 SVGAGI. This CDR3 is CATDRDSYNEQFF. CDR3 coding DNA: TGTGCCACCGACAGGGATTCCTACAATGAGCAGTTCTTC.

The chain uses TRBV6-5 and TRBJ2-1; the match to TRBD2 covers 12 bases. V gave up 7 bases and J gave up 9 bases; unmatched junction bases: 10. Germline assignment: CDR1 MNHEY and CDR2 SVGAGI. The CDR3 runs to 15 residues. The CDR3 loop is CASILTSGSQGEQFF. The CDR3 bases are TGTGCCAGCATTCTGACTAGCGGGAGTCAGGGTGAGCAGTTCTTC.

This chain joins TRBV6-5 and TRBJ1-1, with D uncertain. This CDR3 is built from 12 residues. V lost 2 bases and J lost 5, with 6 bases in between. Germline V CDR1 and CDR2: MNHEY, SVGAGI. The DNA of the CDR3 is TGTGCCAGCAGTTACGCGGGGACTGAAGCTTTCTTT. It yields the protein CASSYAGTEAFF.

The rearrangement uses TRBV7-9 and TRBJ1-3, with no clear D. The CDR3 spans 18 residues. The V end lost 2 bases, the J end lost 0 bases, and 17 bases lay between the germline ends. CDR1 SEHNR and CDR2 FQNEAQ come from the germline V gene (reference sequence). In DNA form, the CDR3 reads TGTGCCAGCAGCTTATCCCCCAGCCTAGTTATCTCTGGAAACACCATATATTTT. Its translation: CASSLSPSLVISGNTIYF. The entire variable domain, with the rest obtained from reference TRBV7-9 and TRBJ1-3, is as follows: DTGVSQNPRHKITKRGQNVTFRCDPISEHNRLYWYRQTLGQGPEFLTYFQNEAQLEKSRLLSDRFSAERPKGSFSTLEIQRTEQGDSAMYLCASSLSPSLVISGNTIYFGEGSWLTVV.

This chain connects TRBV5-6 to TRBJ1-2; possibly TRBD1 for D (5 bases). Germline assignment: CDR1 SGHDT and CDR2 YYEEEE. Trimming stripped 1 base from V and 1 base from J, with 17 bases between. The CDR3 extends over 17 amino acids. CDR3 sequence reads: CASSLIGGNRFNYGYTF. In nucleotides, the CDR3 is TGTGCCAGCAGCTTGATTGGGGGGAACCGATTTAACTATGGCTACACCTTC.

CDR3 nucleotide sequence: TGTGCCAGCAGCCTTCAACTAGCGGGGGGCACAGATACGCAGTATTTT. This translates into CASSLQLAGGTDTQYF. V is TRBV9 and J is TRBJ2-3, with 11 bases lining up with TRBD2. Germline V gene lookup returns CDR1 SGDLS and CDR2 YYNGEE. The CDR3 extends over 16 amino acids. V was clipped by 4 bases and J by 1 base; unmatched bases: 5.

J is TRBJ1-6 and V is TRBV28; 8 nucleotides line up with TRBD1. V dropped 6 bases and J dropped 3; count of bases not matched to a gene: 4. Germline lookup yields CDR1 MDHEN and CDR2 SYDVKM. This CDR3 contains 15 residues. CDR3 sequence (DNA): TGTGCCAGCAGGGGGACAGGAGTCTATAATTCACCCCTCCACTTT. It codes for CASRGTGVYNSPLHF.

CDR3 loop: CASSARQGTSGANVLTF. Written as DNA, the CDR3 is TGTGCCAGCAGCGCCCGACAGGGGACCTCTGGGGCCAACGTCCTGACTTTC. The V and J genes are TRBV5-4 and TRBJ2-6; 8 nucleotides match TRBD1. J gave up 0 bases and V 4 bases, and 6 bases lay outside the gene matches. The CDR3 is made up of 17 amino acids. The germline CDR1 and CDR2 sequences are SGHNT and YYREEE (reference sequence).

This clone was counted a single time. The V call is TRBV5-1, the J call TRBJ2-1, with D unresolved. This CDR3 is built from 13 residues. Deletions cut 0 bases from V and 5 bases from J, with 6 bases between. From germline, CDR1 is SGHRS and CDR2 YFSETQ. The CDR3 DNA reads as TGCGCCAGCAGCTTGGCCATAGACAATGAGCAGTTCTTC. Translating it yields CASSLAIDNEQFF.

J is TRBJ2-7 and V is TRBV2, with a tentative D call TRBD2 (7 bases). This CDR3 region has 15 residues. Germline V lookup: CDR1 SNHLY, CDR2 FYNNEI. V was shortened by 5 bases and J by 6 bases, with 20 bases between the two germline ends. Here the CDR3 reads CASSWEGGSGLEQYF. The DNA of the CDR3 is TGTGCCAGCAGTTGGGAGGGGGGCAGCGGGCTCGAGCAGTACTTC.

V usage is TRBV5-1 and J usage is TRBJ1-2; D gene unclear. The V gene lost 1 base and the J gene lost 8 bases, with 12 bases spanning the gap. The CDR3 totals 13 residues. CDR1 is SGHRS and CDR2 is YFSETQ in the germline V gene. This CDR3 is CASSLREQQGYTF. The CDR3 DNA sequence: TGCGCCAGCAGCTTGAGAGAACAGCAGGGCTACACCTTC.

The chain carries TRBV14 and TRBJ2-3; the match to TRBD1 covers 8 bases. J gave up 5 bases and V 3 bases, and 7 bases lay outside the gene matches. The CDR3 is made up of 15 amino acids. From germline, CDR1 is SGHDN and CDR2 FVKESK. CDR3 residues: CASSQVRTGRDTQYF. The CDR3 DNA reads TGTGCCAGCAGCCAGGTTCGGACAGGGAGAGATACGCAGTATTTT. Looking up the rest from reference TRBV14 and TRBJ2-3 gives the full variable domain: EAGVTQFPSHSVIEKGQTVTLRCDPISGHDNLYWYRRVMGKEIKFLLHFVKESKQDESGMPNNRFLAERTGGTYSTLKVQPAELEDSGVYFCASSQVRTGRDTQYFGPGTRLTVL.